The clone carrying this T cell receptor (beta chain) came up a few times. Its antigen is unknown. This sample is part of a study of T cell responses to AZD1222 COVID-19 vaccine. Study-wide results and caveats: Baseline antibody screening turned up just six seropositive AZD1222 recipients.

This table comes from immunoSEQ multiplex PCR, and its TCRdb copy is limited to in-frame clones, with some not included. The repertoire consists of roughly 110,000 clones, with approximately 92% occurring once and the leading ten covering under 9.5%. Per germline, CDR1 LGHNT and CDR2 FRNRAP. The V and J ends lost 2 bases and 4 bases respectively, with 14 bases between them. CDR3 length equals 15 residues. The chain recombines TRBV12-5 with TRBJ1-1; no clear D. Sequenced here: peripheral blood, sampled 28 days after the second AZD1222 dose. The origin of this receptor is an adult who received the AZD1222 COVID-19 vaccine. The DNA for the CDR3 is TGTGCTAGTGGTTTGTATCGGGCCCTGAGCACTGAAGCTTTCTTT. Translated: CASGLYRALSTEAFF.